Each of the 20 T cell receptor beta chains below was sequenced from the same sample in a study of T-cell reconstitution after alpha-beta-depleted transplantation in children. Unique molecular identifiers were incorporated during preparation of the TCRbeta library. A single record per CDR3 protein comes from TCRdb applying MiXCR to the PCR reads. The repertoire holds 440,000 or so distinct CDR3 sequences, with roughly 43% as singletons. Source: PBMCs, taken before TCRalphabeta/CD19-depleted stem cell transplant. Source of these receptors: a girl aged 2-10 years with aplastic anemia, due to receive a stem cell transplant.

J is TRBJ2-3 and V is TRBV20-1, with 8 bases identical to TRBD2. Germline CDR1 DFQATT, CDR2 SNEGSKA (reference sequence). Unmatched junction bases numbered 6, after V lost 2 bases and J lost 8 bases. The CDR3 has 13 amino acids. The DNA for the CDR3 is TGCAGTGCTAGACTCCCAGCGGGAGCTACGCAGTATTTT. It specifies CSARLPAGATQYF.

This clonotype has just a few counts. The chain carries TRBV5-1 and TRBJ2-3; 8 bases fit TRBD2. The V gene's germline CDR1 is SGHRS and CDR2 YFSETQ. V was pared by 2 bases and J by 1 base, with 6 bases of the junction left unmatched. CDR3 size: 16 residues. The chain's CDR3 is CASSFNPTSGTDTQYF. CDR3 DNA sequence: TGCGCCAGCAGCTTCAACCCGACTAGCGGCACAGATACGCAGTATTTT.

V is TRBV7-9 and J is TRBJ2-1; TRBD1 is a possible D gene (6 bases). Germline-derived CDR1 and CDR2 are SEHNR and FQNEAQ (reference sequence). CDR3 length: 16 residues. V shed 5 bases and J shed 1 base, with 15 bases lying between them. The CDR3 protein is CASSPGRGESYNEQFF. The CDR3, as DNA: TGTGCCAGCAGCCCGGGCAGGGGAGAATCCTACAATGAGCAGTTCTTC.

This clonotype has a single count. The J gene is TRBJ2-7, the V gene TRBV10-3; possibly TRBD2 for D (5 bases). Looked up from germline, CDR1 is ENHRY and CDR2 is SYGVKD. The V gene lost 5 bases and the J gene lost 1 base, with 12 bases spanning the gap. CDR3 length equals 14 residues. This CDR3 is CAISQLGGSYEQYF. CDR3 DNA sequence: TGTGCCATCAGTCAACTAGGAGGATCCTACGAGCAGTACTTC.

This clonotype was recorded a few times. The rearrangement uses TRBV12-3 or TRBV12-4 and TRBJ2-3; 14 bases map to TRBD2. V lost 1 base, J lost 2 bases, and 8 bases stayed unmatched. The CDR3 has 19 residues. The DNA of the CDR3 is TGTGCCAGCAGTTTAGGGGGACTAGCGGGAGTTAGTGTCACAGATACGCAGTATTTT. This translates into CASSLGGLAGVSVTDTQYF.

This clonotype was counted a few times. The chain employs TRBV20-1 and TRBJ2-3; D call uncertain. CDR3 size: 13 residues. The ends were cut back, 6 bases at V and 4 bases at J, with 14 bases in the middle. Looked up from germline, CDR1 is DFQATT and CDR2 is SNEGSKA (reference sequence). DNA for the CDR3: TGCAGTGCAAACATGGAGTTTCCAGATACGCAGTATTTT. It codes for CSANMEFPDTQYF.

This chain connects TRBV20-1 to TRBJ1-2; D is perhaps TRBD1 (5 bases). The CDR3 is 12 amino acids. Germline CDR1 is DFQATT and CDR2 is SNEGSKA (reference sequence). CDR3 protein: CSVGLSNYGYTF. The CDR3, as DNA: TGCAGCGTGGGGCTTTCTAACTATGGCTACACCTTC.

V usage is TRBV5-1 and J usage is TRBJ2-7, with 12 bases that match TRBD2. The V gene end was trimmed by 1 base and the J gene end by 2 bases; junction bases not matched to a gene: 4. There are 16 residues in the CDR3. CDR1 is SGHRS and CDR2 is YFSETQ in the germline V gene. This CDR3 is CASSLRTSGDPYEQYF. The DNA of the CDR3 is TGCGCCAGCAGCTTGCGGACTAGCGGGGACCCCTACGAGCAGTACTTC.

The rearrangement joins TRBV4-3 to TRBJ2-6; D is unclear. Germline lookup yields CDR1 LGHNA and CDR2 YSLEER. Deletions cut 1 base from V and 5 bases from J, with 12 bases between. CDR3 length: 16 residues. For the CDR3, the DNA is TGCGCCAGCAGCCAAGCGCGCGGATATAGGGCCAACGTCCTGACTTTC. Amino acids: CASSQARGYRANVLTF.

This clonotype was detected a few times. V gene TRBV20-1 combines with J gene TRBJ2-3; D gene uncertain. This CDR3 is built from 13 residues. Trimming took off 6 bases at V and 11 bases at J, with 21 bases between the two ends. Germline CDR1 DFQATT, CDR2 SNEGSKA (reference sequence). The CDR3 bases are TGCAGTGCCCTCGTTGAACCCAAGGCGCTGCAGTATTTT. It yields the protein CSALVEPKALQYF.

The chain is built from TRBV29-1 and TRBJ1-1; 8 bases agree with TRBD1. This CDR3 is built from 13 residues. Trimming at V came to 7 bases and at J to 1 base, leaving 5 bases not matched to a gene. Germline CDR1 and CDR2: SQVTM and ANQGSEA. The CDR3: CSAIGQGNTEAFF. CDR3 coding DNA: TGCAGCGCGATTGGACAGGGGAACACTGAAGCTTTCTTT. Filled out from reference TRBV29-1 and TRBJ1-1, the complete variable domain reads SAVISQKPSRDICQRGTSLTIQCQVDSQVTMMFWYRQQPGQSLTLIATANQGSEATYESGFVIDKFPISRPNLTFSTLTVSNMSPEDSSIYLCSAIGQGNTEAFFGQGTRLTVV.

This clonotype was seen ten or more times. The V call is TRBV7-9, the J call TRBJ2-2; no clear D. This CDR3 has 13 residues. Germline V gene data show CDR1 as SEHNR and CDR2 as FQNEAQ (reference sequence). V lost 2 bases to trimming and J lost 8 bases, with 9 bases between them. CDR3 sequence (DNA): TGTGCCAGCAGCTTAAATACAGCGGGGGAGCTGTTTTTT. Protein: CASSLNTAGELFF.

This clonotype has more than one count but fewer than ten. The chain carries TRBV11-2 and TRBJ2-7; 9 bases match TRBD1. Germline values: CDR1 SGHAT, CDR2 FQNNGV. This CDR3 contains 16 residues. V gave up 0 bases and J gave up 4 bases; unmatched junction bases: 7. The CDR3: CASSLDLGQGRYEQYF. CDR3 nucleotides: TGTGCCAGCAGCTTAGATCTGGGACAGGGCCGGTACGAGCAGTACTTC.

There are many counts of this clonotype. V gene TRBV5-1 combines with J gene TRBJ2-3; D possibly corresponds to TRBD2 (6 bases). With 1 base removed from V and 1 base from J, the gap between germline ends came to 10 bases. CDR1 is SGHRS, CDR2 YFSETQ, per germline. CDR3 length equals 15 residues. CDR3 nucleotide sequence: TGCGCCAGCAGCTTGACGGGGGATGGCACAGATACGCAGTATTTT. This codes for CASSLTGDGTDTQYF.

This clonotype was counted at least ten times. In DNA form, the CDR3 reads TGTGCCAGCAATCCGACTTTTCGCTACAATGAGCAGTTCTTC. Translated: CASNPTFRYNEQFF. The rearrangement links TRBV9 to TRBJ2-1; D gene unclear. Germline V gene sequence: CDR1 SGDLS, CDR2 YYNGEE. The CDR3 is 14 amino acids. Deletions cut 6 bases from V and 3 bases from J, with 13 bases between.

Many counts were recorded for this clonotype. The chain couples TRBV12-3 or TRBV12-4 to TRBJ2-2, with TRBD2 matching over 10 bases. This CDR3 is 14 amino acids long. V was pared by 2 bases and J by 6 bases, with 0 bases of the junction left unmatched. DNA for the CDR3: TGTGCCAGCAGTTTACTAGCGGGAGCCGGGGAGCTGTTTTTT. Protein: CASSLLAGAGELFF.

This clonotype was seen repeatedly, ten times or more. This chain connects TRBV7-2 to TRBJ1-1; D unclear. CDR1 SGHTA and CDR2 FQGNSA come from the germline V gene. Trimming took 5 bases from V and 3 from J, leaving 19 bases between them. This CDR3 spans 16 amino acids. This chain's CDR3 is CASSIPVGGYDTEAFF. In DNA form, the CDR3 reads TGTGCCAGCAGCATACCGGTCGGAGGGTATGACACTGAAGCTTTCTTT. The full variable domain, rest sourced from reference TRBV7-2 and TRBJ1-1, is GAGVSQSPSNKVTEKGKDVELRCDPISGHTALYWYRQSLGQGLEFLIYFQGNSAPDKSGLPSDRFSAERTGGSVSTLTIQRTQQEDSAVYLCASSIPVGGYDTEAFFGQGTRLTVV.

This clonotype was observed a few times. V and J are TRBV20-1 and TRBJ2-7, with unresolved D. This CDR3 is 13 amino acids long. Trimming pared 0 bases from V and 1 base from J, leaving 7 bases between. Per germline, CDR1 DFQATT and CDR2 SNEGSKA (reference sequence). The CDR3 sequence is CSARDADSYEQYF. CDR3 nucleotide sequence: TGCAGTGCTAGAGACGCAGATTCCTACGAGCAGTACTTC.

This clonotype was seen repeatedly, ten times or more. J is TRBJ2-2 and V is TRBV20-1, with D perhaps matching TRBD1 (5 bases). The CDR3 is 11 residues long. The germline V gene encodes CDR1 DFQATT and CDR2 SNEGSKA (reference sequence). Between the trimmed V and J ends, which lost 6 bases and 6 bases, there was a span of 8 bases. DNA of the CDR3: TGCAGTGCAGGGGTGGCCGGGGAGCTGTTTTTT. This codes for CSAGVAGELFF.

This rearrangement joins TRBV7-2 to TRBJ2-7; no definite D call. V lost 3 bases and J 3 bases, leaving 9 bases between the germline ends. This CDR3 is 13 amino acids long. Per the germline V gene, CDR1 is SGHTA and CDR2 is FQGNSA. The CDR3 region is CASSLQRLYEQYF. The CDR3 DNA reads as TGTGCCAGCAGCTTGCAGAGGCTCTACGAGCAGTACTTC.